This T cell receptor beta chain is drawn from a study of human T cells and chemical hapten exposure. Study-level information: A patient group, mainly female, showed alopecia areata, totalis or universalis.

Study observations and caveats: Expanded TCRs produced significantly more large CDR3 similarity clusters than controls did.

A single record per CDR3 protein comes from TCRdb applying MiXCR to the RACE reads. The sample contains about 94,000 distinct CDR3 sequences, 7% to 10% of which appear only once. Concerning this clonotype: The antigen remains undetermined.

After removal of 5 bases from V and 4 bases from J, the junction contained 10 bases not matched to a gene. This CDR3 has 16 residues. Germline V gene sequence: CDR1 DFQATT, CDR2 SNEGSKA (reference sequence). Time point defined: patch test 2, 6 weeks after DPC sensitization. This sample's treatment: therapeutic diphenylcyclopropenone sensitization with weekly scalp DPC. The V call is TRBV20-1, the J call TRBJ2-1; 11 nucleotides align to TRBD2. Sequencing was performed on whole blood, taken in connection with sensitization to the hapten diphenylcyclopropenone (DPC). This sequence originates from a woman between 35 and 50 years old with alopecia areata. Some clones in this sample may be carry-over from other donors' samples. As DNA, the CDR3 is TGCAGTGCTGTAGCATCGGGACTAGCGGTTTACAATGAGCAGTTCTTC. Its translation is CSAVASGLAVYNEQFF.